These 5 T cell receptor beta chains were sequenced from one sample in a study of T-cell memory formation after mild COVID-19. From the 5' RACE reads, TCRdb called clonotypes with MiXCR, one entry per CDR3 protein. The sample records around 300,000 distinct CDR3 sequences, approximately 13% being singletons. Sequenced input: PBMCs or a T cell subset sorted from them (not recorded which). The receptors here all came from a man aged 18 to 29 who had mild COVID-19 (a few samples of this study predate the infection). Cell type and time point are not known.

This clonotype came up a few times. This sequence joins TRBV5-1 and TRBJ2-3; the D gene is possibly TRBD2 (5 bases). Trimming shortened V by 0 bases and J by 6 bases, and 17 bases separated the two germline ends. The CDR3 covers 16 residues. Per the germline V gene, CDR1 is SGHRS and CDR2 is YFSETQ. The CDR3 nucleotides are TGCGCCAGCAGCTTGGGAGGGTACCTTTCGTCGGATACGCAGTATTTT. Its translation is CASSLGGYLSSDTQYF.

This clonotype was seen more than once but under ten times. The chain is built from TRBV27 and TRBJ1-1, with D possibly TRBD1 on 5 matching bases. V was pared by 6 bases and J by 4 bases, with 12 bases between. The CDR3 has 13 residues. Per germline, CDR1 MNHEY and CDR2 SMNVEV (reference sequence). As DNA, the CDR3 is TGTGCCAGCAGGGAGGGGTGGGTCACTGAAGCTTTCTTT. It codes for CASREGWVTEAFF.

In this sample, this clonotype turned up a few times. This chain uses TRBV7-8 with TRBJ1-2, with TRBD1 as a possible D gene (6 bases). Trimming stripped 4 bases from V and 4 bases from J, with 13 bases between. CDR1 is SGHVS, CDR2 FQNEAQ, per germline. The CDR3 covers 14 residues. The CDR3 coding sequence is TGTGCCAGCAGCTGGGCAACAGGGAGCTATGGCTACACCTTC. Protein product: CASSWATGSYGYTF. The full variable domain, rest sourced from reference TRBV7-8 and TRBJ1-2, is GAGVSQSPRYKVAKRGQDVALRCDPISGHVSLFWYQQALGQGPEFLTYFQNEAQLDKSGLPSDRFFAERPEGSVSTLKIQRTQQEDSAVYLCASSWATGSYGYTFGSGTRLTVV.

The chain couples TRBV12-3 or TRBV12-4 to TRBJ2-5; D may be TRBD2 (6 bases). The CDR3 loop spans 14 amino acids. The ends were cut back, 3 bases at V and 1 base at J, with 9 bases in the middle. This CDR3 is CASSFVGGQETQYF. The CDR3 region has the DNA TGTGCCAGCAGTTTTGTGGGGGGCCAAGAGACCCAGTACTTC.

This clonotype was counted between two and nine times. The chain combines TRBV15 with TRBJ2-7; D possibly corresponds to TRBD1 (6 bases). The CDR3 is made up of 13 amino acids. CDR1 and CDR2 (germline): LNHNV, YYDKDF (reference sequence). V dropped 5 bases and J dropped 3 bases, with 11 bases sitting between them. The CDR3 here is CATSDQGNYEQYV. The CDR3 DNA is TGTGCCACCAGCGATCAGGGGAACTACGAGCAGTACGTC.